This T cell receptor beta chain was observed in a study of blood T cell repertoires in COVID-19. Measured with immunoSEQ multiplex PCR; TCRdb has only the in-frame clones, and not every one. The sample holds about 400,000 clones; more than 75% are singletons and the top ten take around 1.9%. Participants' own reports of clinical history determined their cohort assignment. CDR3 size: 17 residues. J gave up 2 bases and V 5 bases, and 8 bases lay outside the gene matches. The germline V gene encodes CDR1 SNHLY and CDR2 FYNNEI. J is TRBJ1-4 and V is TRBV2, with 10 bases aligning to TRBD1. This clonotype originated in a man aged 35-49 years in a cohort exposed to, infected with or recovered from COVID-19 (not recorded which). Sequencing was carried out using PBMCs or T cells enriched from blood (not recorded which). The CDR3 loop reads CASSRQGAGNTNEKLFF. CDR3 coding DNA: TGTGCCAGCAGTAGACAGGGGGCGGGTAACACTAATGAAAAACTGTTTTTT.